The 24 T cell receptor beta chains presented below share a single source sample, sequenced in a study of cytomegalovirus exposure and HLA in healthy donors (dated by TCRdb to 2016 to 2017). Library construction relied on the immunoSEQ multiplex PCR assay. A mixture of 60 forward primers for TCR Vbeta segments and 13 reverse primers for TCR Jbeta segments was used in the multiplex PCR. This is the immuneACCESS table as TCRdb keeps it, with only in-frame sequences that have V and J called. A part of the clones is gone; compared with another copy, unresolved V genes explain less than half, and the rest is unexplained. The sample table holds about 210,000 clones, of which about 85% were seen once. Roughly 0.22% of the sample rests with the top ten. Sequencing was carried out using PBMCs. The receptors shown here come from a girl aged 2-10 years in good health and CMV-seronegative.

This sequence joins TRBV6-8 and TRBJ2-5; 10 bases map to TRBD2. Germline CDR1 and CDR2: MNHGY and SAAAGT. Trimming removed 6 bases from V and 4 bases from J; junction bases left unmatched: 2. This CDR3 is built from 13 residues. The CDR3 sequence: CASSRLAGETQYF. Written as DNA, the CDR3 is TGTGCCAGCAGCCGACTAGCGGGAGAGACCCAGTACTTC.

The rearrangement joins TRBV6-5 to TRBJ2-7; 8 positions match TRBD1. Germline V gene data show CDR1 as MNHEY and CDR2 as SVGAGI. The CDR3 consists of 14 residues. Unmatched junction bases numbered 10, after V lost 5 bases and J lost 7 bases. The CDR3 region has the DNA TGTGCCAGCAGTGATCAGGACAGGGTCGGGGAGCAGTACTTC. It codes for CASSDQDRVGEQYF.

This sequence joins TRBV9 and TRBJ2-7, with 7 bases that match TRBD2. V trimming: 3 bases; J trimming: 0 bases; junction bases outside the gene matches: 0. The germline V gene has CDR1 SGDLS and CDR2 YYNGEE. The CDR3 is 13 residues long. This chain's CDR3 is CASSAGGSYEQYF. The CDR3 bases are TGTGCCAGCAGCGCGGGGGGCTCCTACGAGCAGTACTTC.

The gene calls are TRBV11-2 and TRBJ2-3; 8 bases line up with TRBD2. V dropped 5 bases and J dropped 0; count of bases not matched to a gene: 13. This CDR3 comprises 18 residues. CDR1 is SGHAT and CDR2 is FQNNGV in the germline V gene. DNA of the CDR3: TGTGCCAGCAGCCTCACGCCGGGGCTAGCGGGCAGCACAGATACGCAGTATTTT. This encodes CASSLTPGLAGSTDTQYF.

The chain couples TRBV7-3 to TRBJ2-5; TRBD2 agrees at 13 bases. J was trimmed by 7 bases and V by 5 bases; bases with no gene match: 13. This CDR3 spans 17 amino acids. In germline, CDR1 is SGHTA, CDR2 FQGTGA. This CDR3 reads CASSRRGTSGAPGTQYF. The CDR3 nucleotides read TGTGCCAGCAGCCGACGGGGGACTAGCGGGGCCCCAGGGACCCAGTACTTC.

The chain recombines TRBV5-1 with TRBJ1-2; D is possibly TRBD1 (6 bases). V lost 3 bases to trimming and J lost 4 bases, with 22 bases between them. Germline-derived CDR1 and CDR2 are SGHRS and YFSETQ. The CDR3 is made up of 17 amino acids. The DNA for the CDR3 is TGCGCCAGCAGCTCGTCGCACGGGGGGGCTCTAGGCTATGGCTACACCTTC. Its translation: CASSSSHGGALGYGYTF. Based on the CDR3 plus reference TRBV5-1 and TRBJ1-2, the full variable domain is KAGVTQTPRYLIKTRGQQVTLSCSPISGHRSVSWYQQTPGQGLQFLFEYFSETQRNKGNFPGRFSGRQFSNSRSEMNVSTLELGDSALYLCASSSSHGGALGYGYTFGSGTRLTVV.

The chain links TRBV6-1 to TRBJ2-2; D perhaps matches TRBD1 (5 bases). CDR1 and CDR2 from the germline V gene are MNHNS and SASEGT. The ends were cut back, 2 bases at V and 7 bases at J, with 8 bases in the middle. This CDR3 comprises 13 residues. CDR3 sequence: CASSEKTDGELFF. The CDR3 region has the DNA TGTGCCAGCAGTGAAAAGACAGACGGGGAGCTGTTTTTT.

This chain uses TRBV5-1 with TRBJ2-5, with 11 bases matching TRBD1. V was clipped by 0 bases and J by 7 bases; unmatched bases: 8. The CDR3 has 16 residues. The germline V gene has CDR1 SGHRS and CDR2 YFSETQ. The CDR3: CASSLAGQGARGTQYF. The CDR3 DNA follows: TGCGCCAGCAGCTTGGCCGGACAGGGGGCGAGGGGGACCCAGTACTTC.

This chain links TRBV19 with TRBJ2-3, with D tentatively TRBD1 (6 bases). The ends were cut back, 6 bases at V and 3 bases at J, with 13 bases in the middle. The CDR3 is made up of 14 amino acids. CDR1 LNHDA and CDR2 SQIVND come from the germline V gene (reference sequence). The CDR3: CASRAQRGTDTQYF. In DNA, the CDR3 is TGTGCCAGTAGAGCTCAGAGGGGGACAGATACGCAGTATTTT.

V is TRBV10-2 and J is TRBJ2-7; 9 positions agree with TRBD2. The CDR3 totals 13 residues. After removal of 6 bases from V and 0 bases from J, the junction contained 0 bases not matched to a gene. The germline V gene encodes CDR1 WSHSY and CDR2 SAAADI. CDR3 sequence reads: CASRLAGSYEQYF. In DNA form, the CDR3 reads TGCGCCAGCAGACTAGCGGGCTCCTACGAGCAGTACTTC.

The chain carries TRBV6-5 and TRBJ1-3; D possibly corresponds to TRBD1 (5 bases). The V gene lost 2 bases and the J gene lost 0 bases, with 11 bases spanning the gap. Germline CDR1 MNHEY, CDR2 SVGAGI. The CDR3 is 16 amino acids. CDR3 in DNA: TGTGCCAGCAGTTACAGACAGCCCGCCTCTGGAAACACCATATATTTT. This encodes CASSYRQPASGNTIYF.

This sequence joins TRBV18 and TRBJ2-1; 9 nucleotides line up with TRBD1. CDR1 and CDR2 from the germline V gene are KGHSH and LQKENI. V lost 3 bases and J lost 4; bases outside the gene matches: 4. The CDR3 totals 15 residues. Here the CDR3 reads CASSPGQGRYNEQFF. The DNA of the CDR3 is TGTGCCAGCTCACCGGGACAGGGTCGGTACAATGAGCAGTTCTTC.

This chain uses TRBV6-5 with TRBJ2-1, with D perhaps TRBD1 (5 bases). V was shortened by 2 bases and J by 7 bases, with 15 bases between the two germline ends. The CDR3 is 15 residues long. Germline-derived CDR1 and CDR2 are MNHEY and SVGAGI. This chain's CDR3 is CASSYGQGYSNEQFF. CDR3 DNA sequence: TGTGCCAGCAGTTACGGCCAGGGTTATAGTAATGAGCAGTTCTTC.

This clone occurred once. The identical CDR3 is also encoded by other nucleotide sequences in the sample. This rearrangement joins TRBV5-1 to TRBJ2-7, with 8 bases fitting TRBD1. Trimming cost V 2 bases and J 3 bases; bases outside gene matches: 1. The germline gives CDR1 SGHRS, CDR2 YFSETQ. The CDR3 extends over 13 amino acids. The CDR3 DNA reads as TGCGCCAGCAGCTTAGGGACAGGCTACGAGCAGTACTTC. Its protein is CASSLGTGYEQYF.

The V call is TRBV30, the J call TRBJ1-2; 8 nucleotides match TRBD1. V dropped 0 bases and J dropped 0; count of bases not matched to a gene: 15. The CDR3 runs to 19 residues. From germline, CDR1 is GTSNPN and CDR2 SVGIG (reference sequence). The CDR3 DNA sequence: TGTGCCTGGAGTGTCGCCCGAGACAGGGGAAGAAAAACTAACTATGGCTACACCTTC. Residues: CAWSVARDRGRKTNYGYTF.

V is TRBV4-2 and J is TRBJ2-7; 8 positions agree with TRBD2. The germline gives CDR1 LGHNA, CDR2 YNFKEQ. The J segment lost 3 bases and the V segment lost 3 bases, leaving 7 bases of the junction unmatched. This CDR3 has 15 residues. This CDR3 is CASSHSGTSYYEQYF. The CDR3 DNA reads TGTGCCAGCAGCCACTCCGGGACTAGTTACTACGAGCAGTACTTC.

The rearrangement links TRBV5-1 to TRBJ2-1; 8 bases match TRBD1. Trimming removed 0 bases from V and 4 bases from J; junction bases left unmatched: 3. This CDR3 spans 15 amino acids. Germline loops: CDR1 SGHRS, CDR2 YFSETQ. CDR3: CASSLGGTGYNEQFF. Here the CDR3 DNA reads TGCGCCAGCAGCTTGGGTGGGACAGGATACAATGAGCAGTTCTTC. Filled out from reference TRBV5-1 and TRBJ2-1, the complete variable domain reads KAGVTQTPRYLIKTRGQQVTLSCSPISGHRSVSWYQQTPGQGLQFLFEYFSETQRNKGNFPGRFSGRQFSNSRSEMNVSTLELGDSALYLCASSLGGTGYNEQFFGPGTRLTVL.

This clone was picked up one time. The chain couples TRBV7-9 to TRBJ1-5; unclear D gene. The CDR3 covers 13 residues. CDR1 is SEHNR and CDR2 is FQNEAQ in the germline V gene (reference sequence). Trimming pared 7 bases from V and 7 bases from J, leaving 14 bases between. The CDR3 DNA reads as TGTGCCAGCACCAGAACCGAGGGACAGCCCCAGCATTTT. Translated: CASTRTEGQPQHF.

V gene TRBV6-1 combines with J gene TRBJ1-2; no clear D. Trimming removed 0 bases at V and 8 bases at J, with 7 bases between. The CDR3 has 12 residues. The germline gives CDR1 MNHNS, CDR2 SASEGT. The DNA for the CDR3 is TGTGCCAGCAGTGAAGCAGAACGGGGCTACACCTTC. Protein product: CASSEAERGYTF.

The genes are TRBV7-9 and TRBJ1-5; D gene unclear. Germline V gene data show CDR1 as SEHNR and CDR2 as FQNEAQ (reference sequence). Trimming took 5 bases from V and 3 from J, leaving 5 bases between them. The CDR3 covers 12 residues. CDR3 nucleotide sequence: TGTGCCAGCAGCCCCAACAATCAGCCCCAGCATTTT. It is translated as CASSPNNQPQHF. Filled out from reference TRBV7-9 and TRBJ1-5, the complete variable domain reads DTGVSQNPRHKITKRGQNVTFRCDPISEHNRLYWYRQTLGQGPEFLTYFQNEAQLEKSRLLSDRFSAERPKGSFSTLEIQRTEQGDSAMYLCASSPNNQPQHFGDGTRLSIL.

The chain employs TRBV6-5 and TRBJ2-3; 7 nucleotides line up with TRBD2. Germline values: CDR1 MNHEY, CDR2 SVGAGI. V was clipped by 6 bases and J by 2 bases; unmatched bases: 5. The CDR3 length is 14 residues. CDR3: CASRTSVNTDTQYF. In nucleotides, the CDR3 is TGTGCCAGCAGAACTAGCGTGAACACAGATACGCAGTATTTT.

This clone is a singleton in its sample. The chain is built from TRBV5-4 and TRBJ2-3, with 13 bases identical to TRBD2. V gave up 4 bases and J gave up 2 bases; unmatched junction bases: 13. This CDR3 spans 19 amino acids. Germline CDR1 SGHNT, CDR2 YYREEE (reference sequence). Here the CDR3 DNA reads TGTGCCAGCAGCCACCCCTCCGGGACTAGCGGGGACCCCACAGATACGCAGTATTTT. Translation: CASSHPSGTSGDPTDTQYF.

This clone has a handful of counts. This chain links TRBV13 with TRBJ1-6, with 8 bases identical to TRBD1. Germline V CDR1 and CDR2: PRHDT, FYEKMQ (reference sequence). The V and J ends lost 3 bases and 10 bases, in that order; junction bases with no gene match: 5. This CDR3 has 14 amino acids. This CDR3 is CASSLGDRWSPLHF. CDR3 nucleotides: TGTGCCAGCAGCTTGGGGGACAGGTGGTCACCCCTCCACTTT.

CDR3 nucleotide sequence: TGTGCCAGCCACCGGGACAGACTCCAAGAGACCCAGTACTTC. Translation: CASHRDRLQETQYF. The chain joins TRBV2 to TRBJ2-5; 7 nucleotides line up with TRBD1. The CDR3 totals 14 residues. The J segment lost 1 base and the V segment lost 8 bases, leaving 7 bases of the junction unmatched. Looked up from germline, CDR1 is SNHLY and CDR2 is FYNNEI.